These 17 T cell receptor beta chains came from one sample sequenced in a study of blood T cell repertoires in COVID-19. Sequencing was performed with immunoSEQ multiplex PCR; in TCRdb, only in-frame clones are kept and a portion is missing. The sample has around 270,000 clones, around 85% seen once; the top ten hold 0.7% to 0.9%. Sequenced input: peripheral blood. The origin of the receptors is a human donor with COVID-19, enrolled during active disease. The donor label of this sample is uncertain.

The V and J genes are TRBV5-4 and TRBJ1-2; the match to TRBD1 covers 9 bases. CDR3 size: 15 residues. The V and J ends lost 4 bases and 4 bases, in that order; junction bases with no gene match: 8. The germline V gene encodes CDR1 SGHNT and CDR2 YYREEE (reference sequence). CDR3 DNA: TGTGCCAGCAGCGGACAGGGGAGGACGAGCTATGGCTACACCTTC. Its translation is CASSGQGRTSYGYTF.

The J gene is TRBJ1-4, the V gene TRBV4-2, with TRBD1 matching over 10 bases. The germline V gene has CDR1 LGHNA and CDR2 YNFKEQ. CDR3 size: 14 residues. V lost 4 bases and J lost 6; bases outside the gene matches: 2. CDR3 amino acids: CASSPGTGDEKLFF. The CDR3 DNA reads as TGTGCCAGCAGCCCTGGGACAGGGGATGAAAAACTGTTTTTT.

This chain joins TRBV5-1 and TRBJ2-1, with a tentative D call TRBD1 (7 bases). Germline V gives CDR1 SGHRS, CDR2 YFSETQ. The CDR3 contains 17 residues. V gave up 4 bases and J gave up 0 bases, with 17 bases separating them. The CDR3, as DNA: TGCGCCAGCAGCGAGAGGGCGGGACAGAGCTCCTACAATGAGCAGTTCTTC. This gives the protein CASSERAGQSSYNEQFF.

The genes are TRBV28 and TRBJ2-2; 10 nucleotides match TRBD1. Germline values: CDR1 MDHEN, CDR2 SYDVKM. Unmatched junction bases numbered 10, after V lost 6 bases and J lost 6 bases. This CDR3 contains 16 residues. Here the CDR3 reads CASRLPGQGRAGELFF. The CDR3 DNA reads TGTGCCAGCAGGTTACCGGGACAGGGGAGGGCCGGGGAGCTGTTTTTT.

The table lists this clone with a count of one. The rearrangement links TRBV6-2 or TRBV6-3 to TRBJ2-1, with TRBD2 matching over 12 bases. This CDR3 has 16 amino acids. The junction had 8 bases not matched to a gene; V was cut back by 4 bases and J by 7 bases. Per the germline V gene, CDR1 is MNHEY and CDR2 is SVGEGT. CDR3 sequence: CASSSLAGGRRNEQFF. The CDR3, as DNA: TGTGCCAGCAGTTCCCTAGCGGGAGGGCGTCGGAATGAGCAGTTCTTC.

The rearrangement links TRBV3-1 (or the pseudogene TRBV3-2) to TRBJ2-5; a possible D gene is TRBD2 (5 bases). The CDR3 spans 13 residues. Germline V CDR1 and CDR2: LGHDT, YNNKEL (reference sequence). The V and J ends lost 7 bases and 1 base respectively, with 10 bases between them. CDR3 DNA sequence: TGTGCCAGCACCCTCCGGGGCCAAGAGACCCAGTACTTC. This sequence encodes CASTLRGQETQYF.

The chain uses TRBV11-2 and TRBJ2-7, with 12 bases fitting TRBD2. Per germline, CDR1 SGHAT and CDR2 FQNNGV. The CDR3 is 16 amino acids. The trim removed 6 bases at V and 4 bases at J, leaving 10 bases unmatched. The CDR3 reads CASRSLTSGSGYEQYF. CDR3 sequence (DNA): TGTGCCAGCAGGTCTTTGACTAGCGGGAGCGGTTACGAGCAGTACTTC. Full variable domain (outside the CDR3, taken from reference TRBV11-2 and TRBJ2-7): EAGVAQSPRYKIIEKRQSVAFWCNPISGHATLYWYQQILGQGPKLLIQFQNNGVVDDSQLPKDRFSAERLKGVDSTLKIQPAKLEDSAVYLCASRSLTSGSGYEQYFGPGTRLTVT.

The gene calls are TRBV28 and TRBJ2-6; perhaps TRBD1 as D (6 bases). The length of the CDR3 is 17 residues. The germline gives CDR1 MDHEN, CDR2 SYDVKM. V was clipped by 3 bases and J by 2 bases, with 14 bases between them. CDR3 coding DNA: TGTGCCAGCAGTTTCCACGCCGGGACACCTGGGGCCAACGTCCTGACTTTC. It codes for CASSFHAGTPGANVLTF.

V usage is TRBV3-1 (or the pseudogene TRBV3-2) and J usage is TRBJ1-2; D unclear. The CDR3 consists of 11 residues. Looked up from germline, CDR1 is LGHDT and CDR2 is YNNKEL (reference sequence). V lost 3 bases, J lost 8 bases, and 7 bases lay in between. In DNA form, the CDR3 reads TGTGCCAGCAGCCACCCAGAAGGCTACACCTTC. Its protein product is CASSHPEGYTF.

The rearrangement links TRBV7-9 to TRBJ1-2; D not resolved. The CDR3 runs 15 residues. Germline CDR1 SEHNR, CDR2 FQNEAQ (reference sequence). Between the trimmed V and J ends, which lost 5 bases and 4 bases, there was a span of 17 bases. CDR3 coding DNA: TGTGCCAGCAGCGCAAGCACTGGGAGGCCCTATGGCTACACCTTC. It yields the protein CASSASTGRPYGYTF.

The CDR3 here is CASSLGGTVDYEKLFF. The CDR3 DNA reads as TGTGCCAGCAGCTTAGGCGGGACAGTAGATTATGAAAAACTGTTTTTT. The chain employs TRBV7-9 and TRBJ1-4; 7 bases are a match to TRBD1. The CDR3 contains 16 residues. V shed 1 base, J shed 6 bases, and the junction held 8 bases outside the gene matches. CDR1 and CDR2 (germline): SEHNR, FQNEAQ (reference sequence).

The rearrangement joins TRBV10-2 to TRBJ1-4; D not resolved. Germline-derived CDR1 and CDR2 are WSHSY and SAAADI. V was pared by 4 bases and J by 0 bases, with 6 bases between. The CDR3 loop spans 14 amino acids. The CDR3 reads CASSAFATNEKLFF. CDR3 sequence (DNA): TGCGCCAGCAGTGCGTTTGCAACTAATGAAAAACTGTTTTTT.

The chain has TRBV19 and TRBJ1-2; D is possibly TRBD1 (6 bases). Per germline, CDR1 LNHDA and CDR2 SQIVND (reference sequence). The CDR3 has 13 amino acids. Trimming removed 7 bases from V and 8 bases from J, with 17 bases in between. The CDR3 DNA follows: TGTGCCAGTACCGGCAGGGGAGGGGACGGCTACACCTTC. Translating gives CASTGRGGDGYTF.

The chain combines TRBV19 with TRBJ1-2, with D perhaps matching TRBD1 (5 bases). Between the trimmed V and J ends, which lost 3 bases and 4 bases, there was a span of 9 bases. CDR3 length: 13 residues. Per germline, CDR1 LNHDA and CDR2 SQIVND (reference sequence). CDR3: CASSMGGSYGYTF. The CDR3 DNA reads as TGTGCCAGTAGTATGGGGGGGAGCTATGGCTACACCTTC.

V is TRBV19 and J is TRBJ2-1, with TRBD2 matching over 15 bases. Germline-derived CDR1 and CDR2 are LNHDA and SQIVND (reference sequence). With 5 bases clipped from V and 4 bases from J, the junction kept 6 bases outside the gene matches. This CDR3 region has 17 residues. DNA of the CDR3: TGTGCCAGTAGTGATGCTGGACTAGCGGGGGGGTACAATGAGCAGTTCTTC. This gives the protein CASSDAGLAGGYNEQFF.

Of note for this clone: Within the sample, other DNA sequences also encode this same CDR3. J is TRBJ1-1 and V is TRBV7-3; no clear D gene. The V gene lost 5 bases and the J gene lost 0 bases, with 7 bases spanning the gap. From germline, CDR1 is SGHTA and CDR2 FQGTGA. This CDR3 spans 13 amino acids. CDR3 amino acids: CASSRQLNTEAFF. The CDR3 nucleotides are TGTGCCAGCAGCCGACAACTGAACACTGAAGCTTTCTTT.

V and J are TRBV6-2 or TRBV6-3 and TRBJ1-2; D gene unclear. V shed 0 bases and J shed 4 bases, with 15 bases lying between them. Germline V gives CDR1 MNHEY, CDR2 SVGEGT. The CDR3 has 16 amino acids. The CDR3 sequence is CASSYSDTRSPYGYTF. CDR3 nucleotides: TGTGCCAGCAGTTACTCTGACACCCGTTCGCCCTATGGCTACACCTTC.